Presented here are 17 T cell receptor beta chains from one specimen sequenced in a study of cytomegalovirus exposure and HLA in healthy donors. PCR involved 60 Vbeta and 13 Jbeta primers. Produced via immunoSEQ multiplex PCR; TCRdb's table is partial and in-frame only. The repertoire holds 95,000 to 100,000 clones, less than 80% seen once, with 2% to 2.5% in the top ten. The source material was PBMCs. The receptors shown here come from a man aged 35 to 55 in good health and CMV-seronegative.

This clone was counted between two and nine times. The chain has TRBV6-5 and TRBJ2-1, with a weak D call TRBD2 (5 bases). V dropped 2 bases and J dropped 8 bases, with 10 bases sitting between them. Germline CDR1 MNHEY, CDR2 SVGAGI. This CDR3 has 13 residues. In DNA form, the CDR3 reads TGTGCCAGCAGTTACGAGGGAATCCATGAGCAGTTCTTC. As protein: CASSYEGIHEQFF.

There are a few counts of this clone. The J gene is TRBJ1-4, the V gene TRBV12-2. TRBV12-2 represents a pseudogene. This CDR3 region has 15 residues. The CDR3 reads CASRLNGRPREKLFF. The DNA for the CDR3 is TGTGCAAGTCGCTTGAACGGAAGACCGAGGGAAAAACTGTTTTTT.

Note on this clone: Germline and junction disagree at one end, which may indicate a read error. The V and J genes are TRBV25-1 and TRBJ1-3; no reliable D call. This CDR3 has 15 amino acids. CDR1 is MGHDK and CDR2 is SYGVNS in the germline V gene. The CDR3 bases are TGTGCCAGCAGTGCTGAGGCCTTCTCTGGAGACACCATATATTTT. Amino acids: CASSAEAFSGDTIYF.

This clone turned up a few times. The chain combines TRBV28 with TRBJ1-1, with a weak D call TRBD1 (5 bases). The germline V gene encodes CDR1 MDHEN and CDR2 SYDVKM. Trimming shortened V by 6 bases and J by 6 bases, and 20 bases separated the two germline ends. The CDR3 loop spans 15 amino acids. The CDR3 nucleotides are TGTGCCAGCAGCCCAGTCACAGGAGGACTACCTGAAGCTTTCTTT. Protein sequence: CASSPVTGGLPEAFF.

The CDR3 DNA follows: TGTGCCAGCAGTTACTTCGCGACAGGAGCGAACACTGAAGCTTTCTTT. Protein sequence: CASSYFATGANTEAFF. This sequence joins TRBV6-5 and TRBJ1-1; TRBD1 might be the D (6 bases). The CDR3 length is 16 residues. Germline CDR1 and CDR2: MNHEY and SVGAGI. The V gene lost 1 base and the J gene lost 1 base, with 13 bases spanning the gap.

This clone was observed a single time. The chain is built from TRBV6-5 and TRBJ1-5, with D unresolved. Per the germline V gene, CDR1 is MNHEY and CDR2 is SVGAGI. The CDR3 is 13 residues long. V shed 7 bases and J shed 4 bases, with 11 bases lying between them. The CDR3 nucleotides are TGTGCCAGCAAAGCTTCCCTGAATCAGCCCCAGCATTTT. It is translated as CASKASLNQPQHF.

The rearrangement links TRBV2 to TRBJ2-1; 7 bases align to TRBD1. The CDR3 runs to 14 residues. V shed 10 bases, J shed 0 bases, and the junction held 6 bases outside the gene matches. Germline values: CDR1 SNHLY, CDR2 FYNNEI. The CDR3 is CATPGDSSYNEQFF. CDR3 nucleotide sequence: TGTGCCACCCCAGGGGACAGCTCCTACAATGAGCAGTTCTTC.

For this clone: Mismatch with germline at one junction end may stem from a read error. The J gene is TRBJ2-3, the V gene TRBV4-1; 9 bases are shared with TRBD2. CDR3 length: 17 amino acids. Germline CDR1 MGHRA, CDR2 YSYEKL. CDR3 region: CASSQVWNSGSTDAQYF. The CDR3 nucleotides are TGCGCCAGCAGCCAAGTGTGGAATAGCGGGAGTACAGATGCGCAGTATTTT.

The genes are TRBV19 and TRBJ2-1; 10 bases align to TRBD2. CDR3 length: 18 residues. Germline V gene lookup returns CDR1 LNHDA and CDR2 SQIVND (reference sequence). V dropped 0 bases and J dropped 0; count of bases not matched to a gene: 5. The DNA of the CDR3 is TGTGCCAGTAGTATAGATAGCGGGGGGTCTGCCTCCTACAATGAGCAGTTCTTC. Translation: CASSIDSGGSASYNEQFF.

The chain is built from TRBV18 and TRBJ1-5; TRBD1 matches at 10 bases. CDR3 length equals 14 residues. CDR1 and CDR2 (germline): KGHSH, LQKENI. V lost 3 bases and J lost 9; bases outside the gene matches: 5. This CDR3 reads CASSPWDRGAPQHF. The CDR3, as DNA: TGTGCCAGCTCACCGTGGGACAGGGGTGCGCCCCAGCATTTT.

J is TRBJ2-3 and V is TRBV7-2, with TRBD2 identical over 7 bases. Germline-derived CDR1 and CDR2 are SGHTA and FQGNSA. V was pared by 1 base and J by 5 bases, with 6 bases of the junction left unmatched. The CDR3 sequence is 15 residues long. The CDR3 DNA reads TGTGCCAGCAGCTTAGTTGGGGGGGGAGGAGATACGCAGTATTTT. As protein: CASSLVGGGGDTQYF. The complete variable domain, with remaining parts taken from reference TRBV7-2 and TRBJ2-3, reads GAGVSQSPSNKVTEKGKDVELRCDPISGHTALYWYRQSLGQGLEFLIYFQGNSAPDKSGLPSDRFSAERTGGSVSTLTIQRTQQEDSAVYLCASSLVGGGGDTQYFGPGTRLTVL.

J is TRBJ2-4 and V is TRBV4-2; 8 nucleotides agree with TRBD1. Germline assignment: CDR1 LGHNA and CDR2 YNFKEQ. This CDR3 comprises 16 residues. V was clipped by 4 bases and J by 8 bases; unmatched bases: 13. The CDR3 loop reads CASSPEQGAVSDIQYF. The CDR3 DNA reads TGTGCCAGCAGCCCAGAGCAGGGGGCGGTTTCGGACATTCAGTACTTC.

This chain joins TRBV28 and TRBJ2-5; 7 bases agree with TRBD1. The DNA end lines up better with TRBJ2-7; the J call may be wrong. Germline CDR1 is MDHEN and CDR2 is SYDVKM. The CDR3 runs 13 residues. This CDR3 is CASSPDRPYEQYF. Here the CDR3 DNA reads TGTGCCAGCAGCCCGGACAGGCCCTACGAGCAGTACTTC.

The CDR3 reads CASSPLGQGHEQYF. In nucleotides, the CDR3 is TGTGCCAGCAGCCCCCTGGGACAGGGACACGAGCAGTACTTC. The rearrangement joins TRBV5-5 to TRBJ2-7; 9 positions agree with TRBD1. Per germline, CDR1 SGHKS and CDR2 YYEKEE (reference sequence). There are 14 residues in the CDR3. J gave up 5 bases and V 4 bases, and 7 bases lay outside the gene matches.

The chain carries TRBV19 and TRBJ2-7; 7 positions agree with TRBD1. CDR3 length: 12 residues. V lost 5 bases and J lost 4; bases outside the gene matches: 2. Germline CDR1 reads LNHDA; CDR2 reads SQIVND (reference sequence). DNA for the CDR3: TGTGCCAGTAGTCGACAGGGATACGAGCAGTACTTC. As protein: CASSRQGYEQYF. Based on the CDR3 plus reference TRBV19 and TRBJ2-7, the full variable domain is DGGITQSPKYLFRKEGQNVTLSCEQNLNHDAMYWYRQDPGQGLRLIYYSQIVNDFQKGDIAEGYSVSREKKESFPLTVTSAQKNPTAFYLCASSRQGYEQYFGPGTRLTVT.

J is TRBJ2-7 and V is TRBV6-6; D is possibly TRBD1 (5 bases). Trimming removed 0 bases at V and 2 bases at J, with 14 bases between. Per germline, CDR1 MNHNY and CDR2 SVGAGI (reference sequence). The CDR3 consists of 16 residues. Written as DNA, the CDR3 is TGTGCCAGCAGTTACTCCCGTTCCCCAGGGCCCTACGAGCAGTACTTC. This gives the protein CASSYSRSPGPYEQYF.

This clone came up a few times. The chain employs TRBV9 and TRBJ2-1; perhaps TRBD2 as D (6 bases). The CDR3 runs 15 residues. Germline-derived CDR1 and CDR2 are SGDLS and YYNGEE. V was cut by 5 bases and J by 4 bases, with 16 bases left in between. The CDR3 nucleotides are TGTGCCAGCAGTGGGACTCCGGCCCGTTACAATGAGCAGTTCTTC. This gives the protein CASSGTPARYNEQFF.